A selection of T cell receptor beta chains follows, all from one sample in a study of blood T cell repertoires in COVID-19. Using immunoSEQ multiplex PCR, the repertoire was profiled, and TCRdb retains in-frame clones only, with some absent. The sample holds under 35,000 clones; around 87% are singletons and the top ten take less than 55%. Sample: peripheral blood. The receptors derive from a human donor in a cohort sampled during active COVID-19. CDR3s include the opening cysteine and the closing phenylalanine or tryptophan. Each record gives: J gene, V gene, D gene, clone size, CDR3 protein, CDR3 DNA. D genes are given only for firm matches. The size of a clone is reported for some rows only, either as once, few or many, or as a class for expanded clones.

TRBJ1-2 | TRBV4-3 | . | . | CASSQDPGRSGYTF | TGCGCCAGCAGCCAAGATCCGGGAAGGAGCGGCTACACCTTC
TRBJ1-4 | TRBV5-1 | TRBD1 | . | CASSLGDRVGEKLFF | TGCGCCAGCAGCTTGGGAGACAGGGTTGGGGAAAAACTGTTTTTT
TRBJ1-5 | TRBV5-6 | . | . | CASSFFEGRNQPQHF | TGTGCCAGCAGCTTCTTTGAGGGCCGGAATCAGCCCCAGCATTTT
TRBJ1-6 | TRBV11-2 | TRBD1 | few | CASRGTGGISPLHF | TGTGCCAGCAGGGGGACAGGCGGTATTTCACCCCTCCACTTT
TRBJ1-3 | TRBV7-2 | . | . | CASSLGGQPSGNTIYF | TGTGCCAGCAGCCTCGGGGGGCAGCCCTCTGGAAACACCATATATTTT
TRBJ2-3 | TRBV19 | . | . | CASSLTTWAADTQYF | TGTGCCAGTAGTCTAACCACCTGGGCCGCAGATACGCAGTATTTT
TRBJ1-3 | TRBV10-3 | TRBD1 | . | CAISPRQGDSGNTIYF | TGTGCCATCAGTCCCCGACAGGGAGACTCTGGAAACACCATATATTTT
TRBJ2-3 | TRBV13 | . | once | CASSLGAPPRRDTQYF | TGTGCCAGCAGCTTAGGCGCCCCTCCGCGGCGGGATACGCAGTATTTT
TRBJ1-5 | TRBV12-3/TRBV12-4 | . | . | CASGGYSNQPQHF | TGTGCCAGCGGAGGTTATAGCAATCAGCCCCAGCATTTT
TRBJ1-2 | TRBV7-9 | . | . | CASSEGPPYTF | TGTGCCAGCAGCGAGGGCCCGCCCTACACCTTC
TRBJ1-4 | TRBV4-2 | TRBD1 | . | CASSQEDRKNEKLFF | TGTGCCAGCAGCCAAGAGGACAGGAAGAATGAAAAACTGTTTTTT
TRBJ1-1 | TRBV7-2 | . | . | CASSLSQGDTEAFF | TGTGCCAGCAGCTTAAGCCAGGGTGACACTGAAGCTTTCTTT
TRBJ2-7 | TRBV6-5 | TRBD1 | . | CASSSPWDSSYEQYF | TGTGCCAGCAGTTCACCCTGGGACAGCTCCTACGAGCAGTACTTC
TRBJ1-1 | TRBV6-5 | TRBD1 | . | CASRGQGASGTEAFF | TGTGCCAGCAGGGGACAGGGGGCGTCGGGGACTGAAGCTTTCTTT
TRBJ2-6 | TRBV18 | . | . | CASSPPSLLVSGANVLTF | TGTGCCAGCTCACCCCCGAGTCTACTAGTCTCTGGGGCCAACGTCCTGACTTTC
TRBJ1-1 | TRBV11-2 | . | . | CASSLQGMNTEAFF | TGTGCCAGCAGCTTACAGGGGATGAACACTGAAGCTTTCTTT